This T cell receptor (beta chain) was observed in a study of blood T cell repertoires in COVID-19. The wider study: Sources were T cells, B-cell-depleted T cells, or PBMCs; the material itself was cDNA or gDNA.

Germline V gene sequence: CDR1 GTSNPN, CDR2 SVGIG (reference sequence). The CDR3 loop spans 14 amino acids. V trimming: 0 bases; J trimming: 5 bases; junction bases outside the gene matches: 3. This clone was observed a few times. Produced via immunoSEQ multiplex PCR; TCRdb's table is partial and in-frame only. The sample carries 90,000 to 100,000 clones, roughly 84% recorded once. The specimen was peripheral blood. This TCR was sampled from a human donor in a cohort sampled during active COVID-19. V and J are TRBV30 and TRBJ1-5; 8 bases align to TRBD1. CDR3 nucleotide sequence: TGTGCCTGGAGTGTCGGACAGGGTCATCAGCCCCAGCATTTT. This sequence encodes CAWSVGQGHQPQHF.